The 10 T cell receptor beta chains reported below all come from one sample, sequenced in a study of T-cell memory formation after mild COVID-19. Each CDR3 protein gets one entry after TCRdb re-called the 5' RACE reads with MiXCR. The sample consists of about 190,000 distinct CDR3 sequences, 15% to 20% of them appearing once. The specimen was PBMCs or a T cell subset sorted from them (not recorded which). The receptors stem from an adult woman who had mild COVID-19 (a few samples of this study predate the infection). Cell type and time point are not known.

J is TRBJ2-3 and V is TRBV20-1, with TRBD2 matching 12 bases. Trimming took 4 bases from V and 0 from J; bases not matched to a gene: 5. The CDR3 extends over 16 amino acids. Germline lookup yields CDR1 DFQATT and CDR2 SNEGSKA (reference sequence). CDR3: CSATGLAGQSTDTQYF. The DNA of the CDR3 is TGCAGTGCTACCGGACTAGCGGGACAGAGCACAGATACGCAGTATTTT.

Ten or more counts support this clonotype. The chain joins TRBV12-3 or TRBV12-4 to TRBJ2-2; D tentatively fits TRBD1 or TRBD2 (5 bases each). The CDR3 covers 13 residues. V lost 1 base and J lost 5, with 5 bases in between. The CDR3 DNA reads as TGTGCCAGCAGTTTAGGGGGGACCGGGGAGCTGTTTTTT. Residues: CASSLGGTGELFF.

This rearrangement joins TRBV6-5 to TRBJ2-1; D is uncertain. V was clipped by 1 base and J by 7 bases, with 11 bases between them. The CDR3 contains 14 residues. CDR1 is MNHEY and CDR2 is SVGAGI in the germline V gene. The CDR3 loop is CASSYLALENEQFF. The CDR3 DNA sequence: TGTGCCAGCAGTTACTTGGCCCTTGAGAATGAGCAGTTCTTC.

The chain employs TRBV2 and TRBJ2-1; 9 nucleotides agree with TRBD2. CDR1 and CDR2 from the germline V gene are SNHLY and FYNNEI. The ends lost 6 bases at V and 1 base at J; junction bases unmatched: 10. The CDR3 runs 17 residues. The CDR3 reads CASSVIRGLASYNEQFF. CDR3 nucleotides: TGTGCCAGCAGCGTAATCCGGGGACTAGCATCCTACAATGAGCAGTTCTTC.

The CDR3 protein is CASSDSYRGIGYTF. CDR3 nucleotides: TGTGCCAGCAGTGACTCGTACCGGGGAATTGGCTACACCTTC. V is TRBV6-4 and J is TRBJ1-2; D uncertain. The CDR3 sequence is 14 residues long. V was shortened by 0 bases and J by 7 bases, with 12 bases between the two germline ends. CDR1 and CDR2 from the germline V gene are MRHNA and SNTAGT.

The gene calls are TRBV12-5 and TRBJ2-3, with 8 bases matching TRBD1. Germline CDR1 is LGHNT and CDR2 is FRNRAP. The CDR3 runs 14 residues. V gave up 5 bases and J gave up 4 bases; unmatched junction bases: 5. The CDR3 DNA reads TGTGCTAGTGGTAAGGACAGGGTGGCAGATACGCAGTATTTT. This translates into CASGKDRVADTQYF.

This clonotype appeared a few times. The gene calls are TRBV6-5 and TRBJ1-2, with D perhaps matching TRBD1 (5 bases). CDR1 and CDR2 from the germline V gene are MNHEY and SVGAGI. This CDR3 spans 14 amino acids. Deletions cut 7 bases from V and 4 bases from J, with 16 bases between. The CDR3 DNA sequence: TGTGCCAGCACCCCGAGGGGCAGGGTCTATGGCTACACCTTC. It codes for CASTPRGRVYGYTF.

The chain carries TRBV5-6 and TRBJ2-1; D call uncertain. CDR3 size: 16 residues. V was trimmed by 4 bases and J by 4 bases, leaving 18 bases between them. The V gene's germline CDR1 is SGHDT and CDR2 YYEEEE. CDR3 DNA: TGTGCCAGCAGCCCCATCGCGACATCGGCATACAATGAGCAGTTCTTC. The encoded protein is CASSPIATSAYNEQFF.

This clonotype has only a few counts. The V gene is TRBV7-2, the J gene TRBJ2-1; unclear D gene. The CDR3 totals 14 residues. Germline lookup yields CDR1 SGHTA and CDR2 FQGNSA. Trimming took 6 bases from V and 0 from J, leaving 9 bases between them. CDR3 region: CASRVYPSYNEQFF. The CDR3 DNA follows: TGTGCCAGCAGGGTCTACCCCTCCTACAATGAGCAGTTCTTC.

This chain joins TRBV5-4 and TRBJ2-7; the D gene is possibly TRBD2 (6 bases). Germline CDR1 and CDR2: SGHNT and YYREEE (reference sequence). Trimming removed 5 bases from V and 0 bases from J, with 18 bases in between. The CDR3 length is 16 residues. This CDR3 is CASSLTGTPFSYEQYF. Here the CDR3 DNA reads TGTGCCAGCAGTCTGACCGGGACTCCCTTCTCCTACGAGCAGTACTTC.